Below are 4 T cell receptor beta chains sequenced from a single sample in a study of OX40 agonist ivuxolimab in advanced cancers. Clones were sequenced by immunoSEQ multiplex PCR, and TCRdb holds only the in-frame ones, with some missing. The data contain roughly 120,000 clones, around 93% of them singletons. Source: CD4+ or CD8+ T cells sorted from blood, taken in a trial of the OX40 agonist ivuxolimab. The receptors come from an adult with an advanced solid tumor such as melanoma, head and neck, liver or kidney cancer.

The chain uses TRBV9 and TRBJ2-7; D call uncertain. V lost 2 bases to trimming and J lost 3 bases, with 9 bases between them. The CDR3 length is 13 residues. Germline V gene sequence: CDR1 SGDLS, CDR2 YYNGEE. CDR3 loop: CASSVTEYYEQYF. DNA of the CDR3: TGTGCCAGCAGCGTGACCGAATACTACGAGCAGTACTTC.

V is TRBV18 and J is TRBJ1-1; D gene uncertain. The germline V gene has CDR1 KGHSH and CDR2 LQKENI. The CDR3 length is 17 residues. Trimming shortened V by 3 bases and J by 1 base, and 18 bases separated the two germline ends. The CDR3 bases are TGTGCCAGCTCACCTTGGCCTCGGGAGACTTGGAACACTGAAGCTTTCTTT. Protein sequence: CASSPWPRETWNTEAFF.

This clone appeared once. The chain employs TRBV6-1 and TRBJ2-5, with D perhaps being TRBD1 or TRBD2 (5 bases each). Trimming stripped 5 bases from V and 2 bases from J, with 9 bases between. The germline gives CDR1 MNHNS, CDR2 SASEGT. CDR3 length: 13 amino acids. The CDR3 is CASSRGDQETQYF. CDR3 nucleotide sequence: TGTGCCAGCAGTAGAGGGGATCAAGAGACCCAGTACTTC.

J is TRBJ1-1 and V is TRBV28; tentatively, D is TRBD1 (5 bases). The CDR3 consists of 12 residues. With 1 base removed from V and 11 bases from J, the gap between germline ends came to 11 bases. Looked up from germline, CDR1 is MDHEN and CDR2 is SYDVKM. This chain's CDR3 is CASSLSGRGAFF. In DNA form, the CDR3 reads TGTGCCAGCAGTTTATCGGGGCGGGGGGCTTTCTTT.